A single sample is the source of the 16 T cell receptor beta chains below, sequenced in a study of cytomegalovirus exposure and HLA in healthy donors. The PCR was carried out with 60 Vbeta primers and 13 Jbeta primers. TCRdb keeps only in-frame clones here, not all; method: immunoSEQ multiplex PCR. The sample consists of roughly 140,000 clones, 80% of them appearing once. Sequencing used PBMCs. These TCRs come from a male donor in good health and CMV-seronegative.

The rearrangement links TRBV27 to TRBJ2-2, with a tentative D call TRBD2 (5 bases). The germline CDR1 and CDR2 sequences are MNHEY and SMNVEV (reference sequence). The CDR3 contains 15 residues. Trimming took 2 bases from V and 4 from J, leaving 11 bases between them. The CDR3 spells CASSLLAGLTGELFF. DNA of the CDR3: TGTGCCAGCAGTTTACTCGCTGGACTCACCGGGGAGCTGTTTTTT.

This clone was seen once. The chain couples TRBV5-1 to TRBJ2-1, with TRBD2 identical over 11 bases. V lost 4 bases, J lost 8 bases, and 8 bases stayed unmatched. The germline CDR1 and CDR2 sequences are SGHRS and YFSETQ. CDR3 length: 15 amino acids. This chain's CDR3 is CASSDRLAGQDEQFF. CDR3 sequence (DNA): TGCGCCAGCAGCGACAGACTAGCGGGGCAGGATGAGCAGTTCTTC.

The chain couples TRBV5-4 to TRBJ2-5; the match to TRBD2 covers 7 bases. V lost 3 bases and J lost 0; bases outside the gene matches: 8. From germline, CDR1 is SGHNT and CDR2 YYREEE (reference sequence). The CDR3 totals 16 residues. The CDR3 nucleotides read TGTGCCAGCAGCTCCGCTACGCGGGGGTACCAAGAGACCCAGTACTTC. Residues: CASSSATRGYQETQYF.

This clone was seen just once. The V call is TRBV19, the J call TRBJ1-5; 7 bases are shared with TRBD1. The germline CDR1 and CDR2 sequences are LNHDA and SQIVND (reference sequence). CDR3 size: 14 residues. V shed 7 bases and J 5 bases; nucleotides not matched to a gene: 8. As DNA, the CDR3 is TGTGCCAGTACCCGTGACAGGGAGGATCAGCCCCAGCATTTT. Protein sequence: CASTRDREDQPQHF. The full variable domain, rest sourced from reference TRBV19 and TRBJ1-5, is DGGITQSPKYLFRKEGQNVTLSCEQNLNHDAMYWYRQDPGQGLRLIYYSQIVNDFQKGDIAEGYSVSREKKESFPLTVTSAQKNPTAFYLCASTRDREDQPQHFGDGTRLSIL.

J is TRBJ2-7 and V is TRBV4-3; 11 bases fit TRBD1. There are 15 residues in the CDR3. Trimming took 4 bases from V and 4 from J; bases not matched to a gene: 6. Germline-derived CDR1 and CDR2 are LGHNA and YSLEER. The CDR3 reads CASSRLGQGAYEQYF. In DNA form, the CDR3 reads TGCGCCAGCAGCCGCCTTGGACAGGGGGCATACGAGCAGTACTTC.

The count of this clone is one. The chain couples TRBV4-2 to TRBJ2-1, with TRBD2 matching 8 bases. The J segment lost 4 bases and the V segment lost 2 bases, leaving 1 base of the junction unmatched. The CDR3 is 14 residues long. Germline lookup yields CDR1 LGHNA and CDR2 YNFKEQ. The CDR3 loop reads CASSQIAGYNEQFF. CDR3 coding DNA: TGTGCCAGCAGCCAAATAGCGGGATACAATGAGCAGTTCTTC.

The chain couples TRBV11-2 to TRBJ2-5; 8 bases fit TRBD2. Gene TRBJ2-7 matches the end of the DNA better, so the J call may be wrong. Germline assignment: CDR1 SGHAT and CDR2 FQNNGV. CDR3 length equals 15 residues. DNA of the CDR3: TGTGCCAGCAGCTTCATGAGCGGGGGAGACTACGAGCAGTACTTC. As protein: CASSFMSGGDYEQYF.

The gene calls are TRBV13 and TRBJ1-2; 9 positions agree with TRBD1. The ends lost 5 bases at V and 4 bases at J; junction bases unmatched: 8. The CDR3 is 15 residues long. The V gene's germline CDR1 is PRHDT and CDR2 FYEKMQ (reference sequence). In DNA, the CDR3 is TGTGCCAGCAGCCCGACAGGGGGATCCCTCTATGGCTACACCTTC. Encoded protein: CASSPTGGSLYGYTF.

The J gene is TRBJ2-7, the V gene TRBV7-3, with D possibly matching TRBD2 (6 bases). Germline V lookup: CDR1 SGHTA, CDR2 FQGTGA. The CDR3 runs to 13 residues. The V end was cut by 5 bases, the J end by 5 bases, with 13 bases between. CDR3 in DNA: TGTGCCAGCAGCCCCCAGGGAGGCGACGAGCAGTACTTC. It encodes CASSPQGGDEQYF.

The J gene is TRBJ1-4, the V gene TRBV5-6; TRBD1 matches at 10 bases. Germline assignment: CDR1 SGHDT and CDR2 YYEEEE. The CDR3 spans 18 residues. Trimming took 3 bases from V and 0 from J; bases not matched to a gene: 8. The CDR3 here is CASSSGQGGLSTNEKLFF. The CDR3 region has the DNA TGTGCCAGCAGCTCTGGACAGGGGGGTCTCTCAACTAATGAAAAACTGTTTTTT.

This clone was counted between two and nine times. The chain is built from TRBV5-1 and TRBJ2-3; 10 nucleotides agree with TRBD2. J gave up 0 bases and V 7 bases, and 14 bases lay outside the gene matches. CDR1 and CDR2 (germline): SGHRS, YFSETQ. The CDR3 totals 18 residues. The CDR3 region is CASAGFSSGGTSTDTQYF. In nucleotides, the CDR3 is TGCGCCAGCGCTGGGTTTTCTAGCGGGGGCACTAGCACAGATACGCAGTATTTT.

Concerning this clone: The sample holds other DNA sequences that translate to the same CDR3. This CDR3 is CASSLGDGGNQPQHF. The CDR3 DNA reads TGTGCCAGCAGCTTAGGTGACGGAGGCAATCAGCCCCAGCATTTT. The gene calls are TRBV7-9 and TRBJ1-5; D is undetermined. V was shortened by 1 base and J by 2 bases, with 9 bases between the two germline ends. The CDR3 runs 15 residues. Germline V gene lookup returns CDR1 SEHNR and CDR2 FQNEAQ (reference sequence).

This clone was counted only a few times. The CDR3 DNA follows: TGTGCCAGCAGTCCCCCCCGGGGAAGTCGGCATGGCTACACCTTC. This sequence encodes CASSPPRGSRHGYTF. The rearrangement joins TRBV27 to TRBJ1-2; D is undetermined. This CDR3 contains 15 residues. V was clipped by 5 bases and J by 6 bases, with 19 bases between them. Germline loops: CDR1 MNHEY, CDR2 SMNVEV (reference sequence).

This clone came up once. The chain combines TRBV5-4 with TRBJ2-2; no definite D call. V was clipped by 4 bases and J by 8 bases, with 9 bases between them. Germline CDR1 is SGHNT and CDR2 is YYREEE (reference sequence). CDR3 length: 12 residues. CDR3 residues: CASSAARGELFF. CDR3 nucleotide sequence: TGTGCCAGCAGCGCCGCGAGAGGGGAGCTGTTTTTT.

The rearrangement uses TRBV5-5 and TRBJ1-1, with 8 bases that match TRBD1. This CDR3 is 13 amino acids long. V shed 3 bases, J shed 5 bases, and the junction held 3 bases outside the gene matches. The germline V gene has CDR1 SGHKS and CDR2 YYEKEE (reference sequence). The CDR3 loop reads CASSSQGATEAFF. As DNA, the CDR3 is TGTGCCAGCAGCTCTCAGGGGGCTACTGAAGCTTTCTTT.

The genes are TRBV7-3 and TRBJ1-4, with 7 bases aligning to TRBD1. V gave up 5 bases and J gave up 8 bases; unmatched junction bases: 11. This CDR3 has 15 amino acids. Germline CDR1 and CDR2: SGHTA and FQGTGA. The CDR3 sequence is CASSPFEGALEKLFF. CDR3 coding DNA: TGTGCCAGCAGCCCCTTTGAGGGGGCGTTGGAAAAACTGTTTTTT.